These 11 T cell receptor beta chains share one sample of origin, sequenced in a study of cytomegalovirus exposure and HLA in healthy donors. The PCR had 60 Vbeta and 13 Jbeta primers. Produced via immunoSEQ multiplex PCR; TCRdb's table is partial and in-frame only. Seen here are under 150,000 clones, roughly three quarters observed once, and the top ten hold around 1.7%. Sample: PBMCs. These receptors originate from a woman aged 40 to 50 in good health and CMV-seronegative.

The V call is TRBV5-1, the J call TRBJ2-2; D unclear. Germline CDR1 SGHRS, CDR2 YFSETQ. V lost 0 bases and J lost 6, with 9 bases in between. The CDR3 runs to 14 residues. CDR3 sequence: CASSLAGRPGELFF. The DNA of the CDR3 is TGCGCCAGCAGCTTGGCAGGAAGGCCCGGGGAGCTGTTTTTT.

This clone was seen only once. J is TRBJ1-1 and V is TRBV5-6; a weak D match, TRBD1 (5 bases). The CDR3 has 18 amino acids. Trimming shortened V by 4 bases and J by 0 bases, and 22 bases separated the two germline ends. Germline V CDR1 and CDR2: SGHDT, YYEEEE. The CDR3 loop is CASSPPPGLGPMNTEAFF. CDR3 nucleotides: TGTGCCAGCAGCCCCCCCCCGGGACTCGGCCCTATGAACACTGAAGCTTTCTTT.

The genes are TRBV5-4 and TRBJ2-5; 7 nucleotides line up with TRBD1. This CDR3 contains 12 residues. In germline, CDR1 is SGHNT, CDR2 YYREEE (reference sequence). Trimming removed 4 bases from V and 13 bases from J; junction bases left unmatched: 10. The CDR3 loop reads CASSPGQNIPYF. In DNA form, the CDR3 reads TGTGCCAGCAGCCCGGGACAGAATATTCCGTACTTC.

The chain has TRBV28 and TRBJ2-1; D unresolved. Germline CDR1 and CDR2: MDHEN and SYDVKM. With 5 bases removed from V and 3 bases from J, the gap between germline ends came to 11 bases. CDR3 length: 14 residues. The CDR3 DNA reads TGTGCCAGCAGTCTAGATGTGTTCTACAATGAGCAGTTCTTC. Protein product: CASSLDVFYNEQFF.

J is TRBJ1-1 and V is TRBV18; D might be TRBD1 (5 bases). The germline V gene encodes CDR1 KGHSH and CDR2 LQKENI. The CDR3 loop spans 14 amino acids. Between the trimmed V and J ends, which lost 4 bases and 3 bases, there was a span of 12 bases. The CDR3 bases are TGTGCCAGCTCACAGAACAGGTTAGACACTGAAGCTTTCTTT. Protein sequence: CASSQNRLDTEAFF. The whole variable domain, remainder taken from reference TRBV18 and TRBJ1-1, is NAGVMQNPRHLVRRRGQEARLRCSPMKGHSHVYWYRQLPEEGLKFMVYLQKENIIDESGMPKERFSAEFPKEGPSILRIQQVVRGDSAAYFCASSQNRLDTEAFFGQGTRLTVV.

This rearrangement joins TRBV29-1 to TRBJ2-7; TRBD2 is a possible D gene (5 bases). The CDR3 length is 12 residues. V was pared by 6 bases and J by 0 bases, with 9 bases between. Germline CDR1 reads SQVTM; CDR2 reads ANQGSEA. The CDR3 loop is CSVCGSSYEQYF. CDR3 bases: TGCAGCGTGTGTGGGAGCTCCTACGAGCAGTACTTC.

The genes are TRBV6-5 and TRBJ1-2, with D hard to call. The CDR3 runs 13 residues. Trimming took off 7 bases at V and 7 bases at J, with 16 bases between the two ends. Germline CDR1 reads MNHEY; CDR2 reads SVGAGI. This CDR3 reads CASTPAGEAGYTF. CDR3 DNA: TGTGCCAGCACCCCAGCGGGTGAGGCTGGCTACACCTTC.

The V and J genes are TRBV19 and TRBJ2-6; a possible D gene is TRBD1 (5 bases). The CDR3 has 16 amino acids. Trimming took 6 bases from V and 0 from J, leaving 12 bases between them. CDR1 and CDR2 (germline): LNHDA, SQIVND (reference sequence). CDR3 DNA: TGTGCCAGTAGACAAATCGACAGCTCTGGGGCCAACGTCCTGACTTTC. Amino acid sequence: CASRQIDSSGANVLTF.

V and J are TRBV18 and TRBJ1-1; 8 nucleotides agree with TRBD1. This CDR3 region has 16 residues. V was pared by 0 bases and J by 1 base, with 4 bases of the junction left unmatched. The germline V gene encodes CDR1 KGHSH and CDR2 LQKENI. The CDR3 nucleotides read TGTGCCAGCTCACCACCGCTTGGACAGGGGAACACTGAAGCTTTCTTT. Its translation is CASSPPLGQGNTEAFF. The full variable domain, its missing parts supplied by reference TRBV18 and TRBJ1-1, is NAGVMQNPRHLVRRRGQEARLRCSPMKGHSHVYWYRQLPEEGLKFMVYLQKENIIDESGMPKERFSAEFPKEGPSILRIQQVVRGDSAAYFCASSPPLGQGNTEAFFGQGTRLTVV.

The chain uses TRBV2 and TRBJ2-1; TRBD2 agrees at 10 bases. In germline, CDR1 is SNHLY, CDR2 FYNNEI. The CDR3 is made up of 17 amino acids. The J segment lost 7 bases and the V segment lost 5 bases, leaving 14 bases of the junction unmatched. This CDR3 reads CASSPSGGPRAANEQFF. In DNA form, the CDR3 reads TGTGCCAGCAGTCCTAGCGGGGGACCCCGGGCAGCGAATGAGCAGTTCTTC.

This chain links TRBV15 with TRBJ2-1; 8 bases align to TRBD2. The junction had 6 bases not matched to a gene; V was cut back by 8 bases and J by 6 bases. CDR1 is LNHNV, CDR2 YYDKDF, per germline (reference sequence). The CDR3 runs to 13 residues. The CDR3 reads CATLSGSSNEQFF. The CDR3, as DNA: TGTGCCACCCTCAGCGGGAGCTCCAATGAGCAGTTCTTC.